Below, 17 T cell receptor beta chains from the same sample are listed, as sequenced in a study of cytomegalovirus exposure and HLA in healthy donors. PCR employed 60 Vbeta and 13 Jbeta primers. The protocol was immunoSEQ multiplex PCR, while the TCRdb copy is restricted to in-frame clones and leaves out a portion. The table shows approximately 150,000 clones, with about 75% occurring only once. Sequencing was performed on PBMCs. The source is a female donor in good health and CMV-seronegative.

The V and J genes are TRBV7-2 and TRBJ2-7, with a tentative D call TRBD2 (6 bases). The CDR3 length is 12 residues. Germline V gene lookup returns CDR1 SGHTA and CDR2 FQGNSA. The germline V and J ends were trimmed by 8 bases and 5 bases, with 13 bases remaining between them. CDR3 in DNA: TGTGCCAGCCCCGGGGGTCCGGACGAGCAGTACTTC. Translation: CASPGGPDEQYF.

The chain uses TRBV28 and TRBJ2-2; tentative D call: TRBD2 (6 bases). This CDR3 comprises 16 residues. Germline V gives CDR1 MDHEN, CDR2 SYDVKM. V was clipped by 7 bases and J by 11 bases, with 26 bases between them. The CDR3 DNA reads TGTGCCAGCACCTTTTCCCGGGACTCCCTATATTCAGAGCTGTTTTTT. It translates to CASTFSRDSLYSELFF.

The chain carries TRBV6-5 and TRBJ1-5; maybe TRBD1 (5 bases). CDR1 is MNHEY and CDR2 is SVGAGI in the germline V gene. The CDR3 runs 15 residues. V dropped 0 bases and J dropped 4 bases, with 10 bases sitting between them. Here the CDR3 DNA reads TGTGCCAGCAGTTACTCGATCGGGGGTAATCAGCCCCAGCATTTT. Translated: CASSYSIGGNQPQHF.

V and J are TRBV5-4 and TRBJ2-3; D is undetermined. This CDR3 is built from 13 residues. Deletions cut 4 bases from V and 0 bases from J, with 6 bases between. Looked up from germline, CDR1 is SGHNT and CDR2 is YYREEE (reference sequence). The CDR3 nucleotides read TGTGCCAGCAGCCCCACTAGCACAGATACGCAGTATTTT. Translation: CASSPTSTDTQYF.

The chain employs TRBV7-2 and TRBJ2-7; perhaps TRBD1 as D (5 bases). CDR3 length: 15 residues. The V gene lost 4 bases and the J gene lost 3 bases, with 16 bases spanning the gap. Germline CDR1 and CDR2: SGHTA and FQGNSA. The CDR3 spells CASSSRAATYYEQYF. CDR3 in DNA: TGTGCCAGCAGCTCCAGGGCGGCGACTTACTACGAGCAGTACTTC.

A word on this clone: Within the sample, other DNA sequences also encode this same CDR3. The chain uses TRBV2 and TRBJ1-6; 8 nucleotides match TRBD1. The CDR3 loop spans 14 amino acids. The germline V gene has CDR1 SNHLY and CDR2 FYNNEI. J lost 13 bases, V lost 6 bases, and 11 bases had no gene match. CDR3 residues: CASRDTDRVAPLHF. CDR3 nucleotide sequence: TGTGCCAGCAGAGACACGGACAGGGTGGCCCCCCTCCACTTT.

The CDR3 nucleotides read TGTGCCAGCAGAATGGGGGCGGGCAACGAGCAGTACTTC. Translating it yields CASRMGAGNEQYF. The genes are TRBV7-9 and TRBJ2-7, with D tentatively TRBD1 (6 bases). Trimming stripped 6 bases from V and 5 bases from J, with 14 bases between. This CDR3 has 13 residues. Germline lookup yields CDR1 SEHNR and CDR2 FQNEAQ (reference sequence).

V and J are TRBV28 and TRBJ2-3; weak D call: TRBD2 (5 bases). Between the trimmed V and J ends, which lost 7 bases and 0 bases, there was a span of 14 bases. The CDR3 consists of 15 residues. The germline V gene encodes CDR1 MDHEN and CDR2 SYDVKM. CDR3 loop: CASTDWAGSTDTQYF. The DNA for the CDR3 is TGTGCCAGCACGGACTGGGCGGGTAGCACAGATACGCAGTATTTT.

V usage is TRBV7-9 and J usage is TRBJ1-2, with D uncertain. With 4 bases removed from V and 0 bases from J, the gap between germline ends came to 15 bases. CDR1 SEHNR and CDR2 FQNEAQ come from the germline V gene (reference sequence). The CDR3 has 16 amino acids. The CDR3 region is CASSSEERLTNYGYTF. DNA for the CDR3: TGTGCCAGCAGCTCAGAGGAGCGGTTAACTAACTATGGCTACACCTTC.

By share of the sample, this clone is medium-sized. This rearrangement joins TRBV4-2 to TRBJ2-5; 8 positions match TRBD2. CDR3 length equals 14 residues. V lost 4 bases, J lost 7 bases, and 8 bases stayed unmatched. CDR1 and CDR2 (germline): LGHNA, YNFKEQ. The CDR3: CASSPRTSFVTQYF. As DNA, the CDR3 is TGTGCCAGCAGCCCCCGGACTAGCTTTGTGACCCAGTACTTC.

The chain recombines TRBV6-5 with TRBJ2-2; no clear D. This CDR3 is built from 14 residues. V lost 2 bases to trimming and J lost 6 bases, with 10 bases between them. Germline lookup yields CDR1 MNHEY and CDR2 SVGAGI. CDR3 nucleotide sequence: TGTGCCAGCAGTTACAACAGATTGTCCGGGGAGCTGTTTTTT. It encodes CASSYNRLSGELFF.

This chain connects TRBV18 to TRBJ2-3; D is uncertain. This CDR3 comprises 14 residues. In germline, CDR1 is KGHSH, CDR2 LQKENI. V was pared by 1 base and J by 0 bases, with 5 bases between. The DNA of the CDR3 is TGTGCCAGCTCACCACAGACTAGCACAGATACGCAGTATTTT. Its protein is CASSPQTSTDTQYF.

The J gene is TRBJ1-6, the V gene TRBV6-1; 7 bases are shared with TRBD1. This CDR3 has 14 residues. V gave up 4 bases and J gave up 8 bases; unmatched junction bases: 5. The germline V gene encodes CDR1 MNHNS and CDR2 SASEGT. This CDR3 reads CASSGDRGHSPLHF. The CDR3, as DNA: TGTGCCAGCAGTGGGGATAGGGGGCATTCACCCCTCCACTTT.

V usage is TRBV5-4 and J usage is TRBJ2-5; 11 bases line up with TRBD2. Unmatched junction bases numbered 7, after V lost 4 bases and J lost 5 bases. Germline lookup yields CDR1 SGHNT and CDR2 YYREEE (reference sequence). The CDR3 contains 15 residues. This chain's CDR3 is CASSGISGRGETQYF. DNA for the CDR3: TGTGCCAGCAGCGGCATTAGCGGGAGGGGGGAGACCCAGTACTTC.

This clone appeared once. J is TRBJ2-1 and V is TRBV10-1, with 10 bases identical to TRBD2. CDR3 size: 14 residues. The ends lost 8 bases at V and 4 bases at J; junction bases unmatched: 5. Germline loops: CDR1 WNHNN, CDR2 SYGVQD (reference sequence). The CDR3 loop reads CASQPSGGYNEQFF. CDR3 nucleotide sequence: TGCGCCAGCCAACCTAGCGGGGGTTACAATGAGCAGTTCTTC.

The gene calls are TRBV27 and TRBJ1-2; 8 bases are shared with TRBD1. This CDR3 contains 13 residues. V was clipped by 6 bases and J by 4 bases; unmatched bases: 4. CDR1 is MNHEY and CDR2 is SMNVEV in the germline V gene (reference sequence). The CDR3 loop reads CASSRGRGYGYTF. CDR3 DNA: TGTGCCAGCAGCAGGGGGCGCGGCTATGGCTACACCTTC.

V gene TRBV4-3 combines with J gene TRBJ2-3; 7 bases are a match to TRBD2. V lost 0 bases to trimming and J lost 0 bases; unmatched junction nucleotides: 3. CDR3 length equals 16 residues. Germline V CDR1 and CDR2: LGHNA, YSLEER. Here the CDR3 reads CASSQDSGGSTDTQYF. In DNA, the CDR3 is TGCGCCAGCAGCCAAGACTCGGGGGGAAGCACAGATACGCAGTATTTT.